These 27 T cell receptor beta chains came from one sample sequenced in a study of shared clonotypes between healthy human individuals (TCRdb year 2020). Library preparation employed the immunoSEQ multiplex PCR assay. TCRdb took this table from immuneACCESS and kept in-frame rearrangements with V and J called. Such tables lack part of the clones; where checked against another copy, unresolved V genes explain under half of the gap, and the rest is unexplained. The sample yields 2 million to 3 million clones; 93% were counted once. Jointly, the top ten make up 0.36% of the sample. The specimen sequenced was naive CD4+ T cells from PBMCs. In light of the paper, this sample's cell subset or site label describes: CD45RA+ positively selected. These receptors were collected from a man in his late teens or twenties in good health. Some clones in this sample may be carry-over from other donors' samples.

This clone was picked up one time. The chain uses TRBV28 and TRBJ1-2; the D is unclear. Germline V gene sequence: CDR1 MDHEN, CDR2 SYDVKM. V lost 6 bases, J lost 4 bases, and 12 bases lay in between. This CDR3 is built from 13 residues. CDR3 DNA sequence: TGTGCCAGCAGCCCCCGTCGTCTCTATGGCTACACCTTC. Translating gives CASSPRRLYGYTF.

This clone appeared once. The CDR3 DNA sequence: TGTGCCAGCAGCCCCGTCCCCAAAGGTAGGGGAGGCACCGGGGAGCTGTTTTTT. This encodes CASSPVPKGRGGTGELFF. The rearrangement uses TRBV11-2 and TRBJ2-2, with D possibly TRBD2 on 6 matching bases. Germline-derived CDR1 and CDR2 are SGHAT and FQNNGV. The CDR3 has 18 amino acids. Trimming pared 5 bases from V and 4 bases from J, leaving 23 bases between. Based on the CDR3 plus reference TRBV11-2 and TRBJ2-2, the full variable domain is EAGVAQSPRYKIIEKRQSVAFWCNPISGHATLYWYQQILGQGPKLLIQFQNNGVVDDSQLPKDRFSAERLKGVDSTLKIQPAKLEDSAVYLCASSPVPKGRGGTGELFFGEGSRLTVL.

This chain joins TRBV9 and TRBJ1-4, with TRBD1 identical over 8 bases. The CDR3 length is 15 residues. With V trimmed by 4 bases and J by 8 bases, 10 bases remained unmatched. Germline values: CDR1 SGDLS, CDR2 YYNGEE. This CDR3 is CASSPAGGYGEKLFF. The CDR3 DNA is TGTGCCAGCAGCCCCGCAGGGGGCTACGGGGAAAAACTGTTTTTT.

The CDR3 is CATSGTGKSSYEQYF. The DNA of the CDR3 is TGTGCCACCAGCGGCACAGGGAAGAGCTCCTACGAGCAGTACTTC. The chain uses TRBV15 and TRBJ2-7; maybe TRBD1 (6 bases). The germline V gene encodes CDR1 LNHNV and CDR2 YYDKDF (reference sequence). This CDR3 comprises 15 residues. Trimming took 5 bases from V and 0 from J, leaving 14 bases between them.

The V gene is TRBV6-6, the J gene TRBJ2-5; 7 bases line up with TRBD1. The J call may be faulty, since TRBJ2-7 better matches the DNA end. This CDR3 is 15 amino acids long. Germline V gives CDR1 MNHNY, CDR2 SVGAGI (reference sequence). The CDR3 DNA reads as TGTGCCAGCAGACCACGGACAGGAATCGGCTACGAGCAGTACTTC. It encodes CASRPRTGIGYEQYF.

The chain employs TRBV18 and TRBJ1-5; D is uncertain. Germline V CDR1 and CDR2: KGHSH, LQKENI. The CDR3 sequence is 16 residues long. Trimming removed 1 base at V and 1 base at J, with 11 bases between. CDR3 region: CASSPLPPGSNQPQHF. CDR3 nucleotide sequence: TGTGCCAGCTCACCACTTCCCCCGGGGAGCAATCAGCCCCAGCATTTT.

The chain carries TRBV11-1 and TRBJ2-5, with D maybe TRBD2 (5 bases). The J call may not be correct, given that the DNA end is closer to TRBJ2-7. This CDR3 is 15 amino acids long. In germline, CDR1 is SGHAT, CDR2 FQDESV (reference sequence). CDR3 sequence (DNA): TGTGCCAGCAGCTTAGCGCGTCGGGGTCCCTACGAGCAGTACTTC. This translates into CASSLARRGPYEQYF.

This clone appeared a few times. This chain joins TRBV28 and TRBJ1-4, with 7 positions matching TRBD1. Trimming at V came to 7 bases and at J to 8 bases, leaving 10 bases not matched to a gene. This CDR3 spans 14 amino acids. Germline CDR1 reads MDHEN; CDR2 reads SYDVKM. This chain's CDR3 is CASKGSGGKEKLFF. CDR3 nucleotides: TGTGCCAGCAAGGGGTCAGGGGGAAAAGAAAAACTGTTTTTT.

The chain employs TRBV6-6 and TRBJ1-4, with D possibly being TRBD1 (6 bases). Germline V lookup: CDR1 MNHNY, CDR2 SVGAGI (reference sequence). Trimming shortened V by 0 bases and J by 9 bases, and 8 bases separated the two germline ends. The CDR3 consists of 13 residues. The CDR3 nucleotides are TGTGCCAGCAGTTACTCGAGGGGGAAAAAACTGTTTTTT. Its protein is CASSYSRGKKLFF.

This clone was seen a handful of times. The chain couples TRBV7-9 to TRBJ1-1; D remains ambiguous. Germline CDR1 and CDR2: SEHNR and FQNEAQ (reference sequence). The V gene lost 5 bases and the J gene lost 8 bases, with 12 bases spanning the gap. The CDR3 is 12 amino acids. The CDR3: CASSPEDGEAFF. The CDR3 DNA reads TGTGCCAGCAGCCCCGAGGACGGCGAAGCTTTCTTT.

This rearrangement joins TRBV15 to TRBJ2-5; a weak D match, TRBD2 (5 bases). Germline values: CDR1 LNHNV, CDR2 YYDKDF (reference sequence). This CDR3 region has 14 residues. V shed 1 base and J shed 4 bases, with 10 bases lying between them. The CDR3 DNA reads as TGTGCCACCAGCAGAGTTAGGAGCGGAGAGACCCAGTACTTC. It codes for CATSRVRSGETQYF.

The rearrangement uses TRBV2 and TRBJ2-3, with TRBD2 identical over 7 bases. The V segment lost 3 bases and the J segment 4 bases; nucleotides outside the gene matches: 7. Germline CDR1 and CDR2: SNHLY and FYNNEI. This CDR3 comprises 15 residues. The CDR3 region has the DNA TGTGCCAGCAGTGATCCATGGGGGGGACCAGATACGCAGTATTTT. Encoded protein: CASSDPWGGPDTQYF.

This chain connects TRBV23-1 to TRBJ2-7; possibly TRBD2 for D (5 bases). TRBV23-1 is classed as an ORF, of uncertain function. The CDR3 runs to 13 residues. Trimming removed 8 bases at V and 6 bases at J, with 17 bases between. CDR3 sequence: CASSGGRFCEQYF. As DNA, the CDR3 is TGCGCCAGCTCCGGCGGGCGCTTCTGCGAGCAGTACTTC.

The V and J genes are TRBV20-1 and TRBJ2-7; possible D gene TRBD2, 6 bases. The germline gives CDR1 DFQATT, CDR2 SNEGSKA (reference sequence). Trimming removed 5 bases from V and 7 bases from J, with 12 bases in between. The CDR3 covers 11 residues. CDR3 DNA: TGCAGTGCTGCACTAGCTCAGGAGCAGTACTTC. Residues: CSAALAQEQYF.

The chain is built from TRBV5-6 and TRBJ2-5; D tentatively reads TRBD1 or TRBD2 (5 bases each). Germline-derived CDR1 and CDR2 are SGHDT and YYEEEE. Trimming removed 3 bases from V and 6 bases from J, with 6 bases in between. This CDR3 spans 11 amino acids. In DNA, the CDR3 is TGTGCCAGCAGCTGGGGGAAGACCCAGTACTTC. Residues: CASSWGKTQYF.

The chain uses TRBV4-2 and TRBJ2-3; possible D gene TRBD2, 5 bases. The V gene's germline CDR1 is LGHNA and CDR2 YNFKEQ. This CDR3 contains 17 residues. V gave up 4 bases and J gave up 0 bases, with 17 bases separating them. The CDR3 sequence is CASSPMALGDSTDTQYF. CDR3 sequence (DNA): TGTGCCAGCAGCCCAATGGCTCTCGGGGATAGCACAGATACGCAGTATTTT.

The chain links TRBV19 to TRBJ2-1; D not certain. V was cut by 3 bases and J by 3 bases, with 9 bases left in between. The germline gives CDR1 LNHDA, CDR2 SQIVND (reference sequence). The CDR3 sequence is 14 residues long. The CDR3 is CASSIVDDYNEQFF. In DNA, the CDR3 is TGTGCCAGTAGTATCGTAGATGACTACAATGAGCAGTTCTTC.

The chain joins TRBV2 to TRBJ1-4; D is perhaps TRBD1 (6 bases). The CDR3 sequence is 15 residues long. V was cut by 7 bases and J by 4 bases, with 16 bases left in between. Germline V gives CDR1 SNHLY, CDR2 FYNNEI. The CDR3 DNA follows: TGTGCCAGCAACAGCCCGGGACACAATAATGAAAAACTGTTTTTT. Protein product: CASNSPGHNNEKLFF.

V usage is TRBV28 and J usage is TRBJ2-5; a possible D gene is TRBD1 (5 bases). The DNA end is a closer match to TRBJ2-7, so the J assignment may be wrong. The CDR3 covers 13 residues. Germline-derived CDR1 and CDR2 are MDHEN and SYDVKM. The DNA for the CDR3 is TGTGCCAGCAGTTCCAGGGAACGTTACGAGCAGTACTTC. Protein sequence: CASSSRERYEQYF.

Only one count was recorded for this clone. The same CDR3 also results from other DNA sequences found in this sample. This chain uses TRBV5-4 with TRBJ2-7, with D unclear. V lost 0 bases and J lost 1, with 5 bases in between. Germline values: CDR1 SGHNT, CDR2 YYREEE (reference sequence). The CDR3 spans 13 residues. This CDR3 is CASSLGQSYEQYF. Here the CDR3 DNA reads TGTGCCAGCAGCTTGGGCCAGTCCTACGAGCAGTACTTC.

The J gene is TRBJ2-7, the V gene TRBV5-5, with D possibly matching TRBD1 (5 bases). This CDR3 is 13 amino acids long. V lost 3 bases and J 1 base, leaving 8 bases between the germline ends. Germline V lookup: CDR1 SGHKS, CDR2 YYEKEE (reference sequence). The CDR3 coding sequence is TGTGCCAGCAGCTGGGGCCTTTCCTACGAGCAGTACTTC. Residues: CASSWGLSYEQYF.

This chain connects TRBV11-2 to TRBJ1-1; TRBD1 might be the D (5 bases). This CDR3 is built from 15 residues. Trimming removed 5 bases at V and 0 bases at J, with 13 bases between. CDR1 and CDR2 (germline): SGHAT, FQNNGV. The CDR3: CASSRAGEMNTEAFF. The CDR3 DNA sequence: TGTGCCAGCAGCCGCGCGGGGGAGATGAACACTGAAGCTTTCTTT. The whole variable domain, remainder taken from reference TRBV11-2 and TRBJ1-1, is EAGVAQSPRYKIIEKRQSVAFWCNPISGHATLYWYQQILGQGPKLLIQFQNNGVVDDSQLPKDRFSAERLKGVDSTLKIQPAKLEDSAVYLCASSRAGEMNTEAFFGQGTRLTVV.

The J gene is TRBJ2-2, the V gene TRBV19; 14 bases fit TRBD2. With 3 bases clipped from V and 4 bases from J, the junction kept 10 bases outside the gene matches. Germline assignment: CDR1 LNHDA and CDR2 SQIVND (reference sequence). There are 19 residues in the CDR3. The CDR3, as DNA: TGTGCCAGTAGTATGGCCTTGGGACTAGCGGGAGCAGCCACCGGGGAGCTGTTTTTT. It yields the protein CASSMALGLAGAATGELFF.

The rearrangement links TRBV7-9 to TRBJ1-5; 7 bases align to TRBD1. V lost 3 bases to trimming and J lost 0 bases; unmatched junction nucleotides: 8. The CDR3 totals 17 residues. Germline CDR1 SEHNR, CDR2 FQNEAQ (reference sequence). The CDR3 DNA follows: TGTGCCAGCAGCTTGACAGGGAATCGGGGTAGCAATCAGCCCCAGCATTTT. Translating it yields CASSLTGNRGSNQPQHF. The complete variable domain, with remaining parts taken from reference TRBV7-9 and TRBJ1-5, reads DTGVSQNPRHKITKRGQNVTFRCDPISEHNRLYWYRQTLGQGPEFLTYFQNEAQLEKSRLLSDRFSAERPKGSFSTLEIQRTEQGDSAMYLCASSLTGNRGSNQPQHFGDGTRLSIL.

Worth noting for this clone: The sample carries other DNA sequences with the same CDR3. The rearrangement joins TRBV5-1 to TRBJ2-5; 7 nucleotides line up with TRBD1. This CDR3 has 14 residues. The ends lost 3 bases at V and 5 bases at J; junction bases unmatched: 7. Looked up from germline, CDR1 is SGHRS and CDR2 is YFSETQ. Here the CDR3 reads CASSSGTDGETQYF. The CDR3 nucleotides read TGCGCCAGCAGCTCGGGGACAGACGGGGAGACCCAGTACTTC.

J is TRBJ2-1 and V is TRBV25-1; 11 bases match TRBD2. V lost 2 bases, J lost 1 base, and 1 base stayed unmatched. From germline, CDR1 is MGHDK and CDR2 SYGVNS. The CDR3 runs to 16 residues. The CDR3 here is CASSETSGGSYNEQFF. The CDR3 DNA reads TGTGCCAGCAGTGAAACTAGCGGGGGTTCCTACAATGAGCAGTTCTTC.

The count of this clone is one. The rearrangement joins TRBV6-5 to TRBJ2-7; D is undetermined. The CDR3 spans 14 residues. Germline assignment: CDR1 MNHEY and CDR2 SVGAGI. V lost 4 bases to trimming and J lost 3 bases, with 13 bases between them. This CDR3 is CASSSPLVFYEQYF. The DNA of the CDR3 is TGTGCCAGCAGTTCGCCGCTAGTTTTCTACGAGCAGTACTTC.